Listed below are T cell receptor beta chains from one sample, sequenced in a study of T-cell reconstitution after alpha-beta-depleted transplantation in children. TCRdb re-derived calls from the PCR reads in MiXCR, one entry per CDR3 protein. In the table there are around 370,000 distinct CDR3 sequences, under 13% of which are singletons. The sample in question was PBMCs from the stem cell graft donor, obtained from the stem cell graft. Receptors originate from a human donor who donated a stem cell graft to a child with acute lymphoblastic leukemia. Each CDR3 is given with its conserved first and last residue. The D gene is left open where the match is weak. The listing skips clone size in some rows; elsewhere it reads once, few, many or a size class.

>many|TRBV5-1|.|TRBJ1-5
CASSSPQPQHF
TGCGCCAGCAGTTCGCCTCAGCCCCAGCATTTT
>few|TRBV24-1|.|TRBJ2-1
CATSGTDRGEQFF
TGTGCCACCAGTGGGACTGACCGCGGGGAGCAGTTCTTC
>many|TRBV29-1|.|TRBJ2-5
CSVTRVRETQYF
TGCAGCGTTACAAGAGTGAGAGAGACCCAGTACTTC
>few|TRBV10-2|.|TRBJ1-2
CASSEQAPYGYTF
TGCGCCAGCAGTGAGCAAGCGCCGTATGGCTACACCTTC
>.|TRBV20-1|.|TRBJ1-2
CSAPSESLYYGYTF
TGCAGTGCTCCGTCCGAATCTCTTTACTATGGCTACACCTTC
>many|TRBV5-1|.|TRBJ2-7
CASSYGSNGAYEQYF
TGCGCCAGCAGCTATGGGTCCAACGGGGCCTACGAGCAGTACTTC
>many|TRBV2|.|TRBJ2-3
CASSEARTSLGTQYF
TGTGCCAGCAGTGAGGCTAGAACATCACTTGGAACGCAGTATTTT
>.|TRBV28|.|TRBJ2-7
CASQSGRLSYEQYF
TGTGCCAGTCAGAGCGGGCGGCTCTCCTACGAGCAGTACTTC
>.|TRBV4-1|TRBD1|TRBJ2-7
CASSPTRTGLYEQYF
TGCGCCAGCAGCCCTACCCGGACAGGCCTCTACGAGCAGTACTTC
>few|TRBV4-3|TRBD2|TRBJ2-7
CASSQDRSGRTSYEQYF
TGCGCCAGCAGCCAAGATCGGAGCGGGAGGACCTCCTACGAGCAGTACTTC
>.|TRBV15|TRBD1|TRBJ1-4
CATSREATGVGKLFF
TGTGCCACCAGCAGAGAGGCAACAGGGGTGGGAAAACTGTTTTTT
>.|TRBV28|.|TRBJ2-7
CASSLSTASALYEQYF
TGTGCCAGCAGTTTATCTACCGCTTCAGCCCTTTACGAGCAGTACTTC
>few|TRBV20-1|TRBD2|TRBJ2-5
CSARKSGRYAETQYF
TGCAGTGCTAGAAAAAGCGGGAGGTATGCAGAGACCCAGTACTTC
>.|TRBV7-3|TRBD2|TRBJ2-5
CASSLGGLIQETQYF
TGTGCCAGCAGCTTAGGGGGACTAATACAAGAGACCCAGTACTTC
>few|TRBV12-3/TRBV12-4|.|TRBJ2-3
CASSAAGAASTDTQYF
TGTGCCAGCAGCGCTGCAGGGGCAGCTAGCACAGATACGCAGTATTTT
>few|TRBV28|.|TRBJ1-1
CASSLWGGNEAFF
TGTGCCAGCAGTTTATGGGGCGGGAATGAAGCTTTCTTT
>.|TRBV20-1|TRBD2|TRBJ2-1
CSARDKQREIYNEQFF
TGCAGTGCTAGAGATAAACAGCGGGAGATCTACAATGAGCAGTTCTTC
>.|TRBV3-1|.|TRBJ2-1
CASSQNLANEQFF
TGTGCCAGCAGCCAAAACCTAGCGAATGAGCAGTTCTTC
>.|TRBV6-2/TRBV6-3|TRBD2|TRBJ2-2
CASSYKLAGNTGELFF
TGTGCCAGCAGTTATAAACTAGCGGGGAACACCGGGGAGCTGTTTTTT
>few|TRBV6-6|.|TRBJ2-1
CASSWTRMYEQFF
TGTGCCAGCAGTTGGACGAGAATGTATGAGCAGTTCTTC
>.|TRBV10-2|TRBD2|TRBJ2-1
CASRTSGGVYNEQFF
TGCGCCAGCCGGACTAGCGGAGGGGTCTACAATGAGCAGTTCTTC
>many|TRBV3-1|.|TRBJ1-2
CASSPIGGTPHGYTF
TGTGCCAGCAGCCCAATAGGGGGGACACCACATGGCTACACCTTC
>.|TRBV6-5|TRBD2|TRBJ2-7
CASSSGGGISYEQYF
TGTGCCAGCAGTTCGGGGGGAGGGATCTCCTACGAGCAGTACTTC
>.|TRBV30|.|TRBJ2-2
CAWEGDWKRELFF
TGTGCCTGGGAGGGGGACTGGAAACGGGAGCTGTTTTTT
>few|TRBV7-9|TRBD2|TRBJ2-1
CASSDLLAGGQNEQFF
TGTGCCAGCAGCGATTTACTAGCGGGAGGTCAGAATGAGCAGTTCTTC
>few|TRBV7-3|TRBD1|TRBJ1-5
CASRPGQGVGISSGGNNSNQPQHF
TGTGCCAGCAGACCGGGACAGGGGGTTGGAATAAGCTCTGGAGGGAACAATAGCAATCAGCCCCAGCATTTT
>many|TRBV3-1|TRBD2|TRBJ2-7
CASSHPWREGLEQYF
TGTGCCAGCAGCCACCCCTGGCGGGAGGGCCTCGAGCAGTACTTC
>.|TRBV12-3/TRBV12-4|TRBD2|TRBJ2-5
CATMTSGGVAETQYF
TGTGCCACCATGACTAGCGGGGGGGTAGCCGAGACCCAGTACTTC
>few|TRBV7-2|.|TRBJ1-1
CASSLAADAGEAFF
TGTGCCAGCAGCTTAGCGGCGGACGCAGGGGAAGCTTTCTTT
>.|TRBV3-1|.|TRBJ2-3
CASSQDNSLSTDTQYF
TGTGCCAGCAGCCAAGATAATAGCCTTAGCACAGATACGCAGTATTTT
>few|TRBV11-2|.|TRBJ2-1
CASSWLKGRSYNEQFF
TGTGCCAGCAGCTGGCTTAAGGGCCGCTCCTACAATGAGCAGTTCTTC
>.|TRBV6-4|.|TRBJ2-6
CASSAEGSGANGLTF
TGTGCCAGCAGCGCTGAAGGGTCCGGGGCCAACGGCCTGACTTTC
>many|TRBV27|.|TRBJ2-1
CASSGWPAGGEEQFF
TGTGCCAGCAGTGGCTGGCCGGCGGGCGGGGAGGAGCAGTTCTTC
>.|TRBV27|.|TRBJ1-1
CASSLGTLGTEAFF
TGTGCCAGCAGTTTGGGGACCCTCGGGACTGAAGCTTTCTTT
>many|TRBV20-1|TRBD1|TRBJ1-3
CSVSDRERNTIYF
TGCAGTGTCTCGGACAGGGAACGAAACACCATATATTTT
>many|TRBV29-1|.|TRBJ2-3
CSVWGTRDGDTQYF
TGCAGCGTTTGGGGGACAAGGGACGGAGATACGCAGTATTTT
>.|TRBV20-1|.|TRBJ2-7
CSARDPSVSSYEQYF
TGCAGTGCTAGGGACCCTAGCGTAAGCTCCTACGAGCAGTACTTC